This T cell receptor (beta chain) was sequenced for a study of blood T cell repertoires in COVID-19. In the study overall: Sites across the United States, Italy and Spain contributed samples from acute and convalescent COVID-19. Nucleic acid was either cDNA or gDNA, and it came from T cells, B-cell-depleted T cells, or PBMCs.

Authors' methods: Counts of nucleated cells, estimated from reference gene primer amplification, were obtained. The protocol was immunoSEQ multiplex PCR, while the TCRdb copy is restricted to in-frame clones and leaves out a portion. V and J calls plus clone size are reproduced from that table; the DNA served to infer D and trimming. The data contain about 150,000 clones, 88% of them seen just once; the ten biggest clones take up 2% to 2.5%. Specimen: peripheral blood. This receptor was taken from a man aged 50-59 years who had recovered from COVID-19.

The CDR3 DNA reads TGTGCCAGCAGCAATCCAGAAAGCTCTGGGGCCAACGTCCTGACTTTC. This encodes CASSNPESSGANVLTF. This chain links TRBV9 with TRBJ2-6; D uncertain. Trimming left V 4 bases short and J 0 bases short, with 11 bases between. Per the germline V gene, CDR1 is SGDLS and CDR2 is YYNGEE. This CDR3 is 16 amino acids long. Full variable domain (remainder filled in from reference TRBV9 and TRBJ2-6): DSGVTQTPKHLITATGQRVTLRCSPRSGDLSVYWYQQSLDQGLQFLIQYYNGEERAKGNILERFSAQQFPDLHSELNLSSLELGDSALYFCASSNPESSGANVLTFGAGSRLTVL.